This T cell receptor beta chain is from a study of a mutant IDH1 vaccine in newly diagnosed glioma. Study-level information: Patients got their first vaccination 4-6 weeks after radiotherapy alone, or with temozolomide cycles. Standard pretreatment was either radiotherapy, temozolomide, or, for most, radiochemotherapy with temozolomide.

The trim removed 4 bases at V and 0 bases at J, leaving 6 bases unmatched. This CDR3 contains 16 residues. Germline V gives CDR1 SGHVS, CDR2 FQNEAQ. Sequenced by immunoSEQ multiplex PCR; TCRdb stores in-frame clones only, minus some. The sample lists fewer than 75,000 clones, approximately 84% occurring once. About this clone itself: The target antigen is unknown.

Sample time point: week 11, during vaccination. Doses consisted of 300 ug of mutant IDH1 20-mer peptide each, paired with topical imiquimod. This sequence joins TRBV7-8 and TRBJ1-5, with TRBD1 matching 7 bases. The sequenced sample was PBMCs, obtained from a glioma patient whose treatment included an IDH1 peptide vaccine. The TCR sequence derives from a woman aged 45-60 years with glioma. CDR3 region: CASSSRRDSSNQPQHF. The CDR3 coding sequence is TGTGCCAGCAGCTCGCGGAGGGACAGTAGCAATCAGCCCCAGCATTTT. The full variable domain, with the rest looked up from reference TRBV7-8 and TRBJ1-5, is GAGVSQSPRYKVAKRGQDVALRCDPISGHVSLFWYQQALGQGPEFLTYFQNEAQLDKSGLPSDRFFAERPEGSVSTLKIQRTQQEDSAVYLCASSSRRDSSNQPQHFGDGTRLSIL.